The clone carrying this TCR beta chain has only a few counts. The antigen is not known. CDR1 is WSHSY and CDR2 is SAAADI in the germline V gene. This CDR3 spans 17 amino acids. V was clipped by 2 bases and J by 5 bases; unmatched bases: 10. The sample comes from a study of T-cell memory formation after mild COVID-19. Looking at the study overall: For the most part, TCR clusters were specific to one donor.

Study-level findings and limits: Second-wave clones peaking on day 37 lacked confirmed SARS-CoV-2 specificity. Mainly CM and EM harbored the contracting CD4+ clones; mainly EMRA harbored the CD8+ ones.

A single record per CDR3 protein comes from TCRdb applying MiXCR to the 5' RACE reads. Altogether 200,000 or so distinct CDR3 sequences are present, approximately 16% being singletons, with the ten largest covering roughly 2.1%. The J gene is TRBJ2-7, the V gene TRBV10-2; 12 bases fit TRBD2. The TCR sequence derives from an adult woman who had mild COVID-19 (a few samples of this study predate the infection). Cell type and time point are not known. Source material: PBMCs or a T cell subset sorted from them (not recorded which). CDR3 nucleotide sequence: TGCGCCAGCAGTGAGATCCCCGGGACTAGCGGGCCCCACGAGCAGTACTTC. Translation: CASSEIPGTSGPHEQYF.